The 10 T cell receptor beta chains reported below all come from one sample, sequenced in a study of regulatory T cells in long-lasting Graves disease. Time point given: newly diagnosed GD, antithyroid drugs for less than 3 months. Researchers made the TCR library from RNA that was extracted from PBMCs. With iRepertoire HTBI primers and Arm-PCR of CDR3 regions, TCR beta libraries were built. TCRdb itself ran the multiplex PCR reads through MiXCR, one entry per CDR3 protein. The sample consists of around 250,000 distinct CDR3 sequences, 18% of them appearing once. The same sample was also studied in work on T cells in Graves' hyperthyroidism and ophthalmopathy.

The sequences come from peripheral blood mononuclear cells (PBMCs), collected at new diagnosis, from a patient treated with antithyroid drugs. The receptors stem from a woman aged 25 to 39 with Graves disease.

In its sample, this clonotype was seen many times. V usage is TRBV7-2 and J usage is TRBJ2-2; 9 bases are shared with TRBD2. The germline V gene has CDR1 SGHTA and CDR2 FQGNSA. The CDR3 is 14 amino acids. Trimming cost V 6 bases and J 4 bases; bases outside gene matches: 3. The CDR3 bases are TGTGCCAGCAGATCTAGCGGGGTCACCGGGGAGCTGTTTTTT. This encodes CASRSSGVTGELFF.

In this sample, this clonotype turned up a few times. The CDR3 is CASSRPGANYGYTF. In DNA, the CDR3 is TGTGCCAGCAGCCGACCGGGAGCTAACTATGGCTACACCTTC. V gene TRBV14 combines with J gene TRBJ1-2; D is undetermined. V lost 4 bases and J lost 0, with 9 bases in between. The CDR3 is 14 residues long. Germline CDR1 SGHDN, CDR2 FVKESK. Looking up the rest from reference TRBV14 and TRBJ1-2 gives the full variable domain: EAGVTQFPSHSVIEKGQTVTLRCDPISGHDNLYWYRRVMGKEIKFLLHFVKESKQDESGMPNNRFLAERTGGTYSTLKVQPAELEDSGVYFCASSRPGANYGYTFGSGTRLTVV.

Comments on this clonotype: The junction and the germline gene differ at one end; a read error may be behind it. CDR3 DNA sequence: TGTGCTAGCAGCTTCAGAGCAGGGGCGAAAGAGACCCAGTACTTC. Its translation is CASSFRAGAKETQYF. The rearrangement uses TRBV7-7 and TRBJ2-5; a weak D match, TRBD1 (6 bases). The germline V gene has CDR1 SSHAT and CDR2 FNYEAQ (reference sequence). The CDR3 is 15 amino acids.

This clonotype came up many times. This rearrangement joins TRBV5-4 to TRBJ2-1, with TRBD1 matching 11 bases. The CDR3 sequence is 15 residues long. J was trimmed by 6 bases and V by 4 bases; bases with no gene match: 6. Germline V lookup: CDR1 SGHNT, CDR2 YYREEE (reference sequence). The CDR3 loop reads CASSPRGQGVNEQFF. The CDR3 DNA follows: TGTGCCAGCAGCCCTCGGGGACAGGGGGTCAATGAGCAGTTCTTC.

This chain joins TRBV2 and TRBJ2-1, with 8 nucleotides matching TRBD2. The CDR3 is 14 amino acids. After removal of 7 bases from V and 8 bases from J, the junction contained 10 bases not matched to a gene. The germline V gene has CDR1 SNHLY and CDR2 FYNNEI. CDR3 coding DNA: TGTGCCAGCAAACTGGGCGGGGGGTCCTATGAGCAGTTCTTC. Amino acids: CASKLGGGSYEQFF.

This clonotype was observed at least ten times. This chain uses TRBV19 with TRBJ1-2; the D gene is possibly TRBD1 (5 bases). V lost 0 bases and J 2 bases, leaving 13 bases between the germline ends. Germline V gene data show CDR1 as LNHDA and CDR2 as SQIVND (reference sequence). The CDR3 consists of 16 residues. As DNA, the CDR3 is TGTGCCAGTAGTATAGATAAAGGGACGGAGAACTATGGCTACACCTTC. Protein sequence: CASSIDKGTENYGYTF.

Remarks on this clonotype: A far larger clone is one base from this, pointing to a likely read error. The CDR3 does not end in the conserved phenylalanine or tryptophan, so this is likely a read error. The chain uses TRBV7-2 and TRBJ1-1; a weak D match, TRBD1 (6 bases). This CDR3 contains 16 residues. Germline V CDR1 and CDR2: SGHTA, FQGNSA. Trimming removed 4 bases at V and 3 bases at J, with 18 bases between. In nucleotides, the CDR3 is TGTGCCAGCAGCTCGACTAATGGACAGTGGGACACTGAAGCTTTCCTT. Its translation: CASSSTNGQWDTEAFL.

This clonotype was observed at least ten times. V and J are TRBV11-2 and TRBJ2-2, with 8 nucleotides matching TRBD1. The CDR3 is 16 amino acids. Germline CDR1 reads SGHAT; CDR2 reads FQNNGV. With 9 bases clipped from V and 0 bases from J, the junction kept 9 bases outside the gene matches. CDR3 nucleotide sequence: TGTGCCAGTCCCCCCCCGGGACAGGCGAACACCGGGGAGCTGTTTTTT. It specifies CASPPPGQANTGELFF.

This CDR3 is CASTTPRTEKYGYTF. CDR3 nucleotides: TGTGCCAGCACCACCCCTCGGACAGAGAAATATGGCTACACCTTC. The chain employs TRBV6-2 or TRBV6-3 and TRBJ1-2, with D maybe TRBD1 (6 bases). This CDR3 is built from 15 residues. Germline CDR1 MNHEY, CDR2 SVGEGT. V was pared by 7 bases and J by 5 bases, with 20 bases between.

About this clonotype: Only one base separates this from a far larger clonotype, so it likely reflects a read error. V and J are TRBV12-3 or TRBV12-4 and TRBJ2-1; D gene unclear. Between the trimmed V and J ends, which lost 4 bases and 10 bases, there was a span of 17 bases. CDR3 length: 14 residues. CDR3 DNA: TGTGCCAGCAGTTCCCAGAACCTCGTAGACGAGCAGTTCTTC. Translation gives CASSSQNLVDEQFF.